This TCR beta chain appears in the sequencing data of a study of blood T cell repertoires in COVID-19. Sequenced by immunoSEQ multiplex PCR; TCRdb stores in-frame clones only, minus some. The table has over 200,000 clones, approximately 90% seen once. The sequence derives from a man aged 55 to 70 with COVID-19, enrolled during active disease. Sequencing input: peripheral blood.

The CDR3 region is CASSFTGVHNYGYTF. The CDR3 DNA reads as TGTGCCAGCAGCTTTACAGGCGTTCATAACTATGGCTACACCTTC. The rearrangement links TRBV11-1 to TRBJ1-2; possibly TRBD1 for D (5 bases). Trimming took off 3 bases at V and 1 base at J, with 12 bases between the two ends. The CDR3 runs 15 residues. In germline, CDR1 is SGHAT, CDR2 FQDESV (reference sequence).